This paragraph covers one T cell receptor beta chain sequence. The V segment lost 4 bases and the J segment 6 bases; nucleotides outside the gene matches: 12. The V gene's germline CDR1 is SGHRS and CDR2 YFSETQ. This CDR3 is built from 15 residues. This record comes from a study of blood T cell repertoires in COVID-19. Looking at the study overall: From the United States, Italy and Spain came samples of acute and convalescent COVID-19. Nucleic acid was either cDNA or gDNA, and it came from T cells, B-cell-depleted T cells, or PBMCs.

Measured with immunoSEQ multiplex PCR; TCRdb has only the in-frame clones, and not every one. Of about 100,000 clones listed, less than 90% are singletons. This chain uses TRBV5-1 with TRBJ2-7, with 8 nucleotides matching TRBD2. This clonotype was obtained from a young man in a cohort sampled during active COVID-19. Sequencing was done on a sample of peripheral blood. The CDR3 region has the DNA TGCGCCAGCAGCCTTGGGACTAGTCGGTCGAGCGAGCAGTACTTC. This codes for CASSLGTSRSSEQYF.